This T cell receptor beta chain was found in a study of vaccination effects on CD4 cells after COVID-19. The CDR3 spans 18 residues. CDR1 MNHEY and CDR2 SMNVEV come from the germline V gene (reference sequence). V dropped 5 bases and J dropped 5; count of bases not matched to a gene: 12. Of note for this clone: Its antigen is currently unknown.

Libraries were prepared by immunoSEQ multiplex PCR; TCRdb keeps only in-frame clonotypes and omits some of them. The sample contains around 15,000 clones, about 78% of which appear only once. Peptide-pool stimulation followed by sequencing identified expanded antigen-specific CD4+ clonotypes in the ViraFEST assay. When 10 to 11 days of culture had elapsed, CD4+ T cells were isolated. Every participant took two doses of the BNT162b2 or mRNA-1273 vaccine. Each vaccine recipient was nucleocapsid antibody negative and had no prior SARS-CoV-2 infection. The sequenced sample was CD4+ T cells from PBMCs cultured with HCoV-NL63 spike peptides, obtained after COVID-19 vaccination. The rearrangement uses TRBV27 and TRBJ2-1, with 13 bases aligning to TRBD2. The sequence derives from a human donor who received a COVID-19 vaccine. The CDR3 reads CASSIYRHGLAGDNEQFF. The DNA for the CDR3 is TGTGCCAGCAGTATATACCGCCACGGACTAGCGGGAGACAATGAGCAGTTCTTC.